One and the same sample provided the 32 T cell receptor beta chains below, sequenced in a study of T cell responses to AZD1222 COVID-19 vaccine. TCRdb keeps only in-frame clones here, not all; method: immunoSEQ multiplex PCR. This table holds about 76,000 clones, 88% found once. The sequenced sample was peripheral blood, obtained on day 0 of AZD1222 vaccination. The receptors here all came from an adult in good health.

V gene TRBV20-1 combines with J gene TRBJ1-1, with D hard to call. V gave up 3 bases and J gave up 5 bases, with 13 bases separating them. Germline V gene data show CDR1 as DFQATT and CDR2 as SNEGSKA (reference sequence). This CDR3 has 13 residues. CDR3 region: CSASGNTETEAFF. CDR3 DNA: TGCAGTGCTAGTGGCAATACGGAGACTGAAGCTTTCTTT.

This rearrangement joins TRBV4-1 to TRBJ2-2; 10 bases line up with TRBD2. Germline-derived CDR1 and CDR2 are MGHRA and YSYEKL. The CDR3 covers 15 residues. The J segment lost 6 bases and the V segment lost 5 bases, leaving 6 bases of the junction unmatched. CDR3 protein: CASSVPGLASGELFF. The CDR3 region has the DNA TGCGCCAGCAGCGTACCGGGACTAGCGTCCGGGGAGCTGTTTTTT.

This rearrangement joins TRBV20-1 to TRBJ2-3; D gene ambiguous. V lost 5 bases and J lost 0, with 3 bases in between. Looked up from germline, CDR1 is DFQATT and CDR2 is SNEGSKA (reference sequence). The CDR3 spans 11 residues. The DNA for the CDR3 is TGCAGTGCTCCCAGCACAGATACGCAGTATTTT. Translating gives CSAPSTDTQYF.

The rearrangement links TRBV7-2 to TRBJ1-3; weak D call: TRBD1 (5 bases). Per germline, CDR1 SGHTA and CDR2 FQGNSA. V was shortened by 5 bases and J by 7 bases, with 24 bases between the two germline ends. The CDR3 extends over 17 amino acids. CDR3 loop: CASSLGALLSSWNTIYF. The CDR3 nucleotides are TGTGCCAGCAGCCTCGGGGCCCTCCTTTCTTCCTGGAACACCATATATTTT.

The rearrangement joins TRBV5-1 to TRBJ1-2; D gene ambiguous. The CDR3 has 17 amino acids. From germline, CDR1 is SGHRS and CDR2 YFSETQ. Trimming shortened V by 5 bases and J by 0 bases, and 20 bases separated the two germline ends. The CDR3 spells CASRYFPRTATNYGYTF. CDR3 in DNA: TGCGCCAGCAGGTACTTTCCCCGGACGGCGACTAACTATGGCTACACCTTC.

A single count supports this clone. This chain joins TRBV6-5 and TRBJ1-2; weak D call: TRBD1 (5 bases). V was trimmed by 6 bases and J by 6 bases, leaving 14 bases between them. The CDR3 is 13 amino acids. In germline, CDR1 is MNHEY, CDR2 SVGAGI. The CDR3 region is CASRRDPGDGYTF. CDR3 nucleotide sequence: TGTGCCAGCAGAAGAGACCCGGGGGATGGCTACACCTTC.

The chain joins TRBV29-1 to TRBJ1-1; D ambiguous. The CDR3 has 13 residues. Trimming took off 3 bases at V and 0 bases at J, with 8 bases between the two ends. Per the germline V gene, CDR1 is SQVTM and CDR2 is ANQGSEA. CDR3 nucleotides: TGCAGCGTTGAGATTATGGTGAACACTGAAGCTTTCTTT. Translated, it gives CSVEIMVNTEAFF.

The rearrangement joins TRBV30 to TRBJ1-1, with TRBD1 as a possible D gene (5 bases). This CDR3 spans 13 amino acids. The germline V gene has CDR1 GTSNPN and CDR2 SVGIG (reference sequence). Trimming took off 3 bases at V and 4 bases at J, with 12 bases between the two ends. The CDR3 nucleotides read TGTGCCTGGAGCTTGTGGGGGAGCACTGAAGCTTTCTTT. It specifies CAWSLWGSTEAFF.

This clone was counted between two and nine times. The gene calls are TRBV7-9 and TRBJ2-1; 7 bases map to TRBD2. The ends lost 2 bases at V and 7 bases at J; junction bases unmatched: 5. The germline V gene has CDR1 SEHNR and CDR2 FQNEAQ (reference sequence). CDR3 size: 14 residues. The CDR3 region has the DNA TGTGCCAGCAGCTTACAGCGGGGCTGGAATGAGCAGTTCTTC. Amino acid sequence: CASSLQRGWNEQFF.

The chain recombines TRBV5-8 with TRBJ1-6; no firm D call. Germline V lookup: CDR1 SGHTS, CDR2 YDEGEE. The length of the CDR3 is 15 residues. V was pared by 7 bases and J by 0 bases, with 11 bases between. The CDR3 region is CASPSKSSYNSPLHF. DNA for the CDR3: TGTGCCAGCCCCTCCAAGAGCTCCTATAATTCACCCCTCCACTTT.

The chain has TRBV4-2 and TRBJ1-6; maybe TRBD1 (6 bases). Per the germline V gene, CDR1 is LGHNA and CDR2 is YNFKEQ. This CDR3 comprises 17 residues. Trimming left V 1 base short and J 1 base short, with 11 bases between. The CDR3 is CASSQGGGSSYNSPLHF. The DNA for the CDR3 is TGTGCCAGCAGCCAAGGAGGGGGGAGTTCCTATAATTCACCCCTCCACTTT.

The CDR3 coding sequence is TGTGCCAGCAGCTCGGGCGTCGGCAGGGATTACTATGGCTACACCTTC. It is translated as CASSSGVGRDYYGYTF. The chain links TRBV9 to TRBJ1-2; maybe TRBD1 (5 bases). Trimming removed 4 bases from V and 3 bases from J, with 19 bases in between. The CDR3 runs to 16 residues. Germline CDR1 reads SGDLS; CDR2 reads YYNGEE.

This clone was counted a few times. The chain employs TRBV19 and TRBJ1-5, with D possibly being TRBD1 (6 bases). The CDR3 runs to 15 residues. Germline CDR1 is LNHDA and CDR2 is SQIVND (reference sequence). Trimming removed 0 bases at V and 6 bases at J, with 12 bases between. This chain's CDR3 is CASSIEGGLGQPQHF. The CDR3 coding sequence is TGTGCCAGTAGTATAGAAGGGGGGCTGGGTCAGCCCCAGCATTTT. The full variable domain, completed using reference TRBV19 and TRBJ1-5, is DGGITQSPKYLFRKEGQNVTLSCEQNLNHDAMYWYRQDPGQGLRLIYYSQIVNDFQKGDIAEGYSVSREKKESFPLTVTSAQKNPTAFYLCASSIEGGLGQPQHFGDGTRLSIL.

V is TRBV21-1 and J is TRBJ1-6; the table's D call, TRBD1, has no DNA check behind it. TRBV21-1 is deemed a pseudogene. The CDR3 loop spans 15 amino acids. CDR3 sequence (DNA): TGTGCCAGCAGCAAAGTCACCACTCGGACATCACCCCTCCACTTT. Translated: CASSKVTTRTSPLHF.

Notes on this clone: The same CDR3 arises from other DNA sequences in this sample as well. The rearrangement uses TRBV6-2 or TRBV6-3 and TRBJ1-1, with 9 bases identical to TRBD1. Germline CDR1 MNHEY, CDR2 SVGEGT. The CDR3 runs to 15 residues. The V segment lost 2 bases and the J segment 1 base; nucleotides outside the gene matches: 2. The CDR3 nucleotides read TGTGCCAGCAGTTACCAGGACAGGGGGAACACTGAAGCTTTCTTT. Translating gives CASSYQDRGNTEAFF.

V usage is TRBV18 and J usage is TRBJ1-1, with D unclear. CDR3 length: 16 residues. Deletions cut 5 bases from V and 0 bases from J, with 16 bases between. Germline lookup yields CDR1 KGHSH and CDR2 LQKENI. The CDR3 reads CASSTSSVRMNTEAFF. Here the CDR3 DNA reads TGTGCCAGCTCAACCTCTAGTGTCCGGATGAACACTGAAGCTTTCTTT.

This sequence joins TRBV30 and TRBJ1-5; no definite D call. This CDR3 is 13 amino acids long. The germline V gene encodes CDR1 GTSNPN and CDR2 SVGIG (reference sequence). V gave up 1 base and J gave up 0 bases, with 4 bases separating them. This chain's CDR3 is CAWSETSNQPQHF. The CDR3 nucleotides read TGTGCCTGGAGTGAAACTAGCAATCAGCCCCAGCATTTT.

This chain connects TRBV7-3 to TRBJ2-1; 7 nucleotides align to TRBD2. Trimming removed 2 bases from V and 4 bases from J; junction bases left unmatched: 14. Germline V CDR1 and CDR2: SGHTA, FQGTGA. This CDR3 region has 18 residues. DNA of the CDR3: TGTGCCAGCAGCTTAGACCTAGCGGTACCCGGAGGGTACAATGAGCAGTTCTTC. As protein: CASSLDLAVPGGYNEQFF.

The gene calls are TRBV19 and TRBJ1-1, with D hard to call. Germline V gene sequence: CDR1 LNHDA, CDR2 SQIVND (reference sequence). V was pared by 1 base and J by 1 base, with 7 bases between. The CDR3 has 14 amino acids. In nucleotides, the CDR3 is TGTGCCAGTAGTATAGGGGTTTCGAACACTGAAGCTTTCTTT. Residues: CASSIGVSNTEAFF.

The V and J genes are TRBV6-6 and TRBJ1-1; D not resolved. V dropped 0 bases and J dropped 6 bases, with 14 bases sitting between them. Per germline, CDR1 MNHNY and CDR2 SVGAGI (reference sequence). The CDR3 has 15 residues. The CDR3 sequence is CASSYSADAGSEAFF. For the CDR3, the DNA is TGTGCCAGCAGTTACTCGGCAGATGCCGGATCTGAAGCTTTCTTT.

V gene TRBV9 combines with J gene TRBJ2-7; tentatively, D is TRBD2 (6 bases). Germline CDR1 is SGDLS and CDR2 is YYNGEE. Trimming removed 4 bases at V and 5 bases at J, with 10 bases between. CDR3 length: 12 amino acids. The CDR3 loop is CASSNGGNEQYF. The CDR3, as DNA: TGTGCCAGCAGCAACGGAGGGAACGAGCAGTACTTC.

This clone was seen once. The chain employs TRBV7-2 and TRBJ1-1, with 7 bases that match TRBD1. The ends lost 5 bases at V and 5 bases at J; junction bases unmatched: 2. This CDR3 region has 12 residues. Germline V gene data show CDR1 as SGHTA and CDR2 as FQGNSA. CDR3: CASSLRGTEAFF. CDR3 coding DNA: TGTGCCAGCAGCCTCAGGGGGACTGAAGCTTTCTTT.

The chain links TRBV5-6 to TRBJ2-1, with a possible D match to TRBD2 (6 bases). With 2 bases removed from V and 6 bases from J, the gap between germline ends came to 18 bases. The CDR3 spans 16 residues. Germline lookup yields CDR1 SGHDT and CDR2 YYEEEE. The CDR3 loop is CASSLAAGAPFNEQFF. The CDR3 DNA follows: TGTGCCAGCAGCTTAGCAGCGGGCGCCCCATTCAATGAGCAGTTCTTC.

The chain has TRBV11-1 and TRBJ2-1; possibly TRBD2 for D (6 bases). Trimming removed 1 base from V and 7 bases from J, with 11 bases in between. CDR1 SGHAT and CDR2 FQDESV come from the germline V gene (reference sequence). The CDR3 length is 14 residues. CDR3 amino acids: CASSLVTGENEQFF. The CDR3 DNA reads TGTGCCAGCAGCTTAGTTACGGGAGAGAATGAGCAGTTCTTC.

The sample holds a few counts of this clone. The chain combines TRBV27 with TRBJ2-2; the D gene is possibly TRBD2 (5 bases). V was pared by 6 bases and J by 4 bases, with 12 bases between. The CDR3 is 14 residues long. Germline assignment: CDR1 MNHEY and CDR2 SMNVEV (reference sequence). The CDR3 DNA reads TGTGCCAGCAGGGCGGGTCAGGCCACCGGGGAGCTGTTTTTT. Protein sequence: CASRAGQATGELFF.

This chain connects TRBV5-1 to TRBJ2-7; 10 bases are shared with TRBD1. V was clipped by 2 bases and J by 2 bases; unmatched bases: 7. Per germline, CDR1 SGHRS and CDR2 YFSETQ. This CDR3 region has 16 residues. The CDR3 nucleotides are TGCGCCAGCAGCTTAGGGGGACAGGGGATCCCCTACGAGCAGTACTTC. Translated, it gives CASSLGGQGIPYEQYF.

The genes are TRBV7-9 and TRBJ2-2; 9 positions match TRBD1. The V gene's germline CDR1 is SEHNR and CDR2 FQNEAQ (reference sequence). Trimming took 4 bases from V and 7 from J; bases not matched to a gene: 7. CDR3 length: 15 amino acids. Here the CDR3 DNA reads TGTGCCAGCAGCTCCCGGACAGGGGTAAACGGGGAGCTGTTTTTT. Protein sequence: CASSSRTGVNGELFF. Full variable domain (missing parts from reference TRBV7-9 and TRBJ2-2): DTGVSQNPRHKITKRGQNVTFRCDPISEHNRLYWYRQTLGQGPEFLTYFQNEAQLEKSRLLSDRFSAERPKGSFSTLEIQRTEQGDSAMYLCASSSRTGVNGELFFGEGSRLTVL.

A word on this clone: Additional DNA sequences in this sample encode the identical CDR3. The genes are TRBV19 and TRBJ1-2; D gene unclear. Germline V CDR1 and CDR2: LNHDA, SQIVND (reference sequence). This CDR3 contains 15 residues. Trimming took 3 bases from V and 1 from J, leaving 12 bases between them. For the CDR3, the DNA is TGTGCCAGTAGTATGACCGGCTTAGGTAACTATGGCTACACCTTC. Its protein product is CASSMTGLGNYGYTF.

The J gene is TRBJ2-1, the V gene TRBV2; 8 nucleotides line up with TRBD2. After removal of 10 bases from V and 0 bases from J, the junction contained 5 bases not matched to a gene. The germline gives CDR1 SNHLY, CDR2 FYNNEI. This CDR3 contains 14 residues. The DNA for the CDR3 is TGTGCCACCAAGCTAGCGGGCTCCTACAATGAGCAGTTCTTC. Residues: CATKLAGSYNEQFF.

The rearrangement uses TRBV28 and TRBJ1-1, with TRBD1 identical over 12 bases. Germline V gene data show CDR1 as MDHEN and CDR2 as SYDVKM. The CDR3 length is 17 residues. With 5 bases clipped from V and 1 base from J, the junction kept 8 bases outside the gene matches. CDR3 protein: CASSRPGQGAGNTEAFF. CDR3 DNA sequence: TGTGCCAGCAGTCGTCCGGGACAGGGGGCGGGGAACACTGAAGCTTTCTTT.

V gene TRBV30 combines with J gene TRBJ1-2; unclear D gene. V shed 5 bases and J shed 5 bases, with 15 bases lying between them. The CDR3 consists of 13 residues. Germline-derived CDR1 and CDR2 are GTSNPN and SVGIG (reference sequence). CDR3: CAWGPRSGYGYTF. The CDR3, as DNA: TGTGCCTGGGGGCCTCGATCGGGATATGGCTACACCTTC.

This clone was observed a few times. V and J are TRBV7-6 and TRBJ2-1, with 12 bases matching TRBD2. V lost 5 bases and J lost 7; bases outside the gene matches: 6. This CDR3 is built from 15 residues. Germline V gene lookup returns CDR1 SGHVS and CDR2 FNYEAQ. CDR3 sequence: CASSPSTSGRNEQFF. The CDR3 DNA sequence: TGTGCCAGCAGCCCTAGTACTAGCGGGAGGAATGAGCAGTTCTTC.